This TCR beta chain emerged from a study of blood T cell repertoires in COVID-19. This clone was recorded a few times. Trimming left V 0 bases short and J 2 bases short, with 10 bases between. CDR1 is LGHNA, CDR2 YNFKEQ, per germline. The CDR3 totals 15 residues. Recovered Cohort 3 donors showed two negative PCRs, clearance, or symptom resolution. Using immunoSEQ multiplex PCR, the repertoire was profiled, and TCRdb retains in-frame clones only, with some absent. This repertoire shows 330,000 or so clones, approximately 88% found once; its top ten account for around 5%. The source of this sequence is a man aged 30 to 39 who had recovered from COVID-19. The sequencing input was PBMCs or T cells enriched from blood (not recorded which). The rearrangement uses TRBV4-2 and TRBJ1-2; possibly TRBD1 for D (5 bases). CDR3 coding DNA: TGTGCCAGCAGCCAAGACGACAGACCCAACTATGGCTACACCTTC. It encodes CASSQDDRPNYGYTF.